The 23 T cell receptor beta chains listed next were all sequenced from one sample in a study of cytomegalovirus exposure and HLA in healthy donors. Primers for the PCR totalled 60 Vbeta and 13 Jbeta. Clones were sequenced by immunoSEQ multiplex PCR, and TCRdb holds only the in-frame ones, with some missing. The table has 220,000 or so clones, more than 65% seen once. The sample was PBMCs. These receptors came from a woman under 40 in good health and CMV-seronegative.

V is TRBV13 and J is TRBJ2-5; possibly TRBD2 for D (5 bases). CDR3 length equals 14 residues. Trimming shortened V by 2 bases and J by 6 bases, and 13 bases separated the two germline ends. CDR1 is PRHDT, CDR2 FYEKMQ, per germline (reference sequence). The CDR3 nucleotides are TGTGCCAGCAGCTTATCCCGGGGAAGAAAGACCCAGTACTTC. The encoded protein is CASSLSRGRKTQYF.

The rearrangement joins TRBV6-5 to TRBJ1-1; tentatively, D is TRBD1 (6 bases). The germline V gene has CDR1 MNHEY and CDR2 SVGAGI. Trimming shortened V by 4 bases and J by 0 bases, and 12 bases separated the two germline ends. The CDR3 loop spans 15 amino acids. CDR3 amino acids: CASSFAGTMNTEAFF. The CDR3 coding sequence is TGTGCCAGCAGTTTCGCCGGGACAATGAACACTGAAGCTTTCTTT.

CDR3 bases: TGCGCCAGCAGCCTTTCCGGGACTACCCACTACGAGCAGTACTTC. Translation gives CASSLSGTTHYEQYF. The chain joins TRBV5-1 to TRBJ2-7, with TRBD2 matching 7 bases. There are 15 residues in the CDR3. The germline CDR1 and CDR2 sequences are SGHRS and YFSETQ. V was clipped by 4 bases and J by 3 bases; unmatched bases: 10.

V usage is TRBV11-2 and J usage is TRBJ2-5; possible D gene TRBD1, 5 bases. Germline-derived CDR1 and CDR2 are SGHAT and FQNNGV. The CDR3 runs 17 residues. V shed 0 bases and J shed 5 bases, with 19 bases lying between them. CDR3 nucleotide sequence: TGTGCCAGCAGCTTAGAACCCCTCAGGGTATCTGGGGAGACCCAGTACTTC. Protein sequence: CASSLEPLRVSGETQYF.

V is TRBV11-3 and J is TRBJ2-5; 8 bases map to TRBD2. Germline V gene lookup returns CDR1 SGHNT and CDR2 YENEEA. The length of the CDR3 is 17 residues. The V segment lost 2 bases and the J segment 5 bases; nucleotides outside the gene matches: 13. CDR3 region: CASSLFGRGADGETQYF. CDR3 DNA sequence: TGTGCCAGCAGCTTATTCGGGCGGGGGGCCGATGGGGAGACCCAGTACTTC.

The J gene is TRBJ2-2, the V gene TRBV19; 7 nucleotides agree with TRBD2. This CDR3 contains 16 residues. Germline V gives CDR1 LNHDA, CDR2 SQIVND (reference sequence). V lost 1 base and J lost 6; bases outside the gene matches: 8. The CDR3 DNA sequence: TGTGCCAGTAGTATAGCCGCAAGGAGCGGGGCCGGGGAGCTGTTTTTT. Protein: CASSIAARSGAGELFF.

The chain carries TRBV19 and TRBJ1-1; no clear D. Trimming cost V 2 bases and J 3 bases, with 22 bases left between them. CDR1 LNHDA and CDR2 SQIVND come from the germline V gene (reference sequence). This CDR3 has 18 amino acids. The CDR3 DNA reads as TGTGCCAGTAGTATACCCTCCTGGCGATTACCTAGCGACACTGAAGCTTTCTTT. Protein product: CASSIPSWRLPSDTEAFF.

The CDR3 reads CASSSQGASGNTIYF. The DNA of the CDR3 is TGCGCCAGCAGCAGCCAGGGGGCGAGCGGAAACACCATATATTTT. The V and J genes are TRBV5-1 and TRBJ1-3, with 8 bases lining up with TRBD1. The germline V gene has CDR1 SGHRS and CDR2 YFSETQ. The CDR3 has 15 residues. Germline trimming cut 4 bases from V and 4 bases from J; bases unmatched to any gene: 7.

This clone has just a few counts. Other DNA sequences of this sample code for an identical CDR3. The V gene is TRBV5-1, the J gene TRBJ1-4, with D possibly TRBD1 on 6 matching bases. The CDR3 has 16 amino acids. The germline V gene has CDR1 SGHRS and CDR2 YFSETQ. Trimming cost V 2 bases and J 0 bases, with 11 bases left between them. This CDR3 reads CASSLGDIPTNEKLFF. The CDR3 nucleotides are TGCGCCAGCAGCTTAGGGGACATCCCAACTAATGAAAAACTGTTTTTT.

DNA of the CDR3: TGTGCCAGCAGTGACCTCTTCGGGAGTCCCTACGAGCAGTACTTC. Protein product: CASSDLFGSPYEQYF. V is TRBV6-1 and J is TRBJ2-7, with D perhaps matching TRBD2 (6 bases). The germline V gene encodes CDR1 MNHNS and CDR2 SASEGT. This CDR3 has 15 amino acids. Trimming took off 3 bases at V and 2 bases at J, with 14 bases between the two ends.

V usage is TRBV6-5 and J usage is TRBJ1-2; 9 bases align to TRBD1. The CDR3 length is 15 residues. J was trimmed by 4 bases and V by 2 bases; bases with no gene match: 5. CDR1 is MNHEY, CDR2 SVGAGI, per germline. CDR3 region: CASSYGQGRIYGYTF. CDR3 in DNA: TGTGCCAGCAGTTACGGACAGGGGCGCATCTATGGCTACACCTTC.

A single count supports this clone. This chain connects TRBV18 to TRBJ2-2, with D possibly matching TRBD1 (5 bases). The V and J ends lost 4 bases and 4 bases respectively, with 16 bases between them. This CDR3 spans 16 amino acids. CDR1 is KGHSH, CDR2 LQKENI, per germline. CDR3 sequence: CASSQPPRVATGELFF. In DNA, the CDR3 is TGTGCCAGCTCACAACCCCCCAGGGTAGCCACCGGGGAGCTGTTTTTT.

V is TRBV6-6 and J is TRBJ2-2, with 9 positions matching TRBD2. V trimming: 2 bases; J trimming: 13 bases; junction bases outside the gene matches: 11. Per germline, CDR1 MNHNY and CDR2 SVGAGI (reference sequence). The CDR3 has 15 residues. The CDR3 is CASSYQLAGESGLFF. As DNA, the CDR3 is TGTGCCAGCAGTTACCAATTAGCGGGAGAAAGTGGGCTGTTTTTT.

The genes are TRBV7-8 and TRBJ1-5, with D tentatively TRBD1 (5 bases). The CDR3 is 13 amino acids. Trimming removed 1 base at V and 7 bases at J, with 8 bases between. Germline V lookup: CDR1 SGHVS, CDR2 FQNEAQ. CDR3 region: CASSLGGDQPQHF. As DNA, the CDR3 is TGTGCCAGCAGCTTAGGGGGGGACCAGCCCCAGCATTTT.

The sample holds one count of this clone. The rearrangement links TRBV2 to TRBJ1-1; 7 positions match TRBD1. The CDR3 extends over 14 amino acids. Trimming took 7 bases from V and 3 from J; bases not matched to a gene: 8. The germline CDR1 and CDR2 sequences are SNHLY and FYNNEI. CDR3 bases: TGTGCCAGCACCCCGGACAGGTGGGACACTGAAGCTTTCTTT. Its translation: CASTPDRWDTEAFF.

This chain connects TRBV7-9 to TRBJ2-5; D is uncertain. Germline loops: CDR1 SEHNR, CDR2 FQNEAQ (reference sequence). The V and J ends lost 3 bases and 3 bases respectively, with 14 bases between them. The CDR3 loop spans 15 amino acids. CDR3 DNA: TGTGCCAGCAGCTTGCTCGTCAGAACTAAAGAGACCCAGTACTTC. Encoded protein: CASSLLVRTKETQYF.

A remark on this clone: The same CDR3 also results from other DNA sequences found in this sample. The chain is built from TRBV19 and TRBJ2-3, with D perhaps matching TRBD1 (6 bases). The germline V gene encodes CDR1 LNHDA and CDR2 SQIVND (reference sequence). The CDR3 is 13 residues long. Trimming took 5 bases from V and 3 from J, leaving 9 bases between them. CDR3 sequence reads: CASSGGLTDTQYF. The CDR3 DNA follows: TGTGCCAGTAGTGGGGGCCTGACAGATACGCAGTATTTT.

This chain links TRBV7-3 with TRBJ2-2, with D possibly matching TRBD1 (6 bases). This CDR3 is 14 amino acids long. The ends were cut back, 4 bases at V and 5 bases at J, with 11 bases in the middle. CDR1 and CDR2 (germline): SGHTA, FQGTGA. CDR3 coding DNA: TGTGCCAGCAGCTCGCACAGGGTTACCGGGGAGCTGTTTTTT. Protein: CASSSHRVTGELFF.

This clone was seen a few times. V is TRBV5-4 and J is TRBJ2-3; 8 bases map to TRBD2. The ends lost 0 bases at V and 0 bases at J; junction bases unmatched: 3. Looked up from germline, CDR1 is SGHNT and CDR2 is YYREEE (reference sequence). The CDR3 extends over 16 amino acids. The CDR3 loop is CASSLALAASTDTQYF. As DNA, the CDR3 is TGTGCCAGCAGCTTGGCACTAGCGGCTAGCACAGATACGCAGTATTTT.

The rearrangement links TRBV7-6 to TRBJ2-5, with 9 bases lining up with TRBD1. Germline V gives CDR1 SGHVS, CDR2 FNYEAQ. V was clipped by 2 bases and J by 5 bases; unmatched bases: 9. The CDR3 runs 16 residues. The CDR3 DNA follows: TGTGCCAGCAGCTTAACTGGACAGGGGAATAGTGAGACCCAGTACTTC. As protein: CASSLTGQGNSETQYF. Complete variable domain (other parts from reference TRBV7-6 and TRBJ2-5): GAGVSQSPRYKVTKRGQDVALRCDPISGHVSLYWYRQALGQGPEFLTYFNYEAQQDKSGLPNDRFSAERPEGSISTLTIQRTEQRDSAMYRCASSLTGQGNSETQYFGPGTRLLVL.

The chain carries TRBV7-8 and TRBJ1-2, with no clear D. The CDR3 extends over 17 amino acids. Germline V gene lookup returns CDR1 SGHVS and CDR2 FQNEAQ. V shed 4 bases and J shed 0 bases, with 18 bases lying between them. The CDR3 nucleotides read TGTGCCAGCAGCTCCCTCGGCGACGGAGATCCTAACTATGGCTACACCTTC. Amino acid sequence: CASSSLGDGDPNYGYTF.

CDR3 amino acids: CASSYVHGGSPLHF. DNA of the CDR3: TGTGCCAGCAGTTACGTACACGGCGGTTCACCCCTCCACTTT. This sequence joins TRBV6-5 and TRBJ1-6; D is ambiguous. The V gene lost 2 bases and the J gene lost 9 bases, with 11 bases spanning the gap. This CDR3 is built from 14 residues. Looked up from germline, CDR1 is MNHEY and CDR2 is SVGAGI.

This clone appeared a single time. The chain couples TRBV19 to TRBJ1-3; possible D gene TRBD1, 5 bases. This CDR3 has 14 residues. Germline loops: CDR1 LNHDA, CDR2 SQIVND (reference sequence). The V gene lost 5 bases and the J gene lost 1 base, with 9 bases spanning the gap. The CDR3 DNA reads as TGTGCCAGTAGTGCAGACAGTTCTGGAAACACCATATATTTT. Residues: CASSADSSGNTIYF.